These 2 T cell receptor beta chains share one sample of origin, sequenced in a study of neoadjuvant anti-PD-1 for oral cavity cancer (dated by TCRdb to about 2021). Libraries were made using the immunoSEQ multiplex PCR assay. Imported from immuneACCESS, the table was reduced by TCRdb to in-frame sequences with V and J called. These copies leave out some clones; in studies compared against another copy, an unresolved V gene accounts for under half, and the cause of the remainder is not known. For this sample the table gives roughly 10,000 clones, of which 50% to 70% were detected only once. The ten most abundant clones make up less than 9.5% of the sample. The time point label here, explained by the study, means: after neoadjuvant nivolumab, at surgical resection. The source material was tumor tissue, sampled after nivolumab (anti-PD-1) treatment. The receptors were sampled from a person between 40 and 80 years old with oral cavity squamous cell carcinoma.

V is TRBV5-1 and J is TRBJ2-7, with a possible D match to TRBD1 (6 bases). V lost 4 bases and J lost 1, with 21 bases in between. The CDR3 contains 17 residues. Germline V CDR1 and CDR2: SGHRS, YFSETQ. CDR3 protein: CASSSLGQGSVSYEQYF. The DNA for the CDR3 is TGCGCCAGCAGCAGCTTGGGGCAGGGGTCGGTGTCCTACGAGCAGTACTTC.

The chain is built from TRBV7-2 and TRBJ2-7, with TRBD2 matching over 7 bases. This CDR3 is built from 14 residues. The J segment lost 1 base and the V segment lost 4 bases, leaving 4 bases of the junction unmatched. The germline CDR1 and CDR2 sequences are SGHTA and FQGNSA. CDR3 DNA: TGTGCCAGCAGCTCCGTGGGGGGGTCCTACGAGCAGTACTTC. It yields the protein CASSSVGGSYEQYF.